Listed below are T cell receptor beta chains from one sample, sequenced in a study of control samples from healthy donors and cancer patients. Only in-frame clones appear in the TCRdb table, and some are missing; sequencing was by immunoSEQ multiplex PCR. The data contain 150,000 to 200,000 clones, nearly 90% of them singletons. Sequences were obtained from blood. These receptors all come from a woman aged 45-65 years in good health. CDR3s include the opening cysteine and the closing phenylalanine or tryptophan. D genes are given only for firm matches. Some rows have no size entry. The others give once, few or many, or a class for an expanded clone.

V	D	size	J	DNA	CDR3
TRBV2	-	once	TRBJ1-1	TGTGCCAGCAGCGCTACAGCGAACACTGAAGCTTTCTTT	CASSATANTEAFF
TRBV7-3	-	once	TRBJ2-5	TGTGCCAGCAGCTCAATGGTTCAAGAGACCCAGTACTTC	CASSSMVQETQYF
TRBV2	-	-	TRBJ1-5	TGTGCCAGCAGATGGGGGCCCGGTCAGCCCCAGCATTTT	CASRWGPGQPQHF
TRBV6-2/TRBV6-3	TRBD1	-	TRBJ2-7	TGTGCCAGCAGTTGGCAGGGGGACACCGCGCAGTACTTC	CASSWQGDTAQYF
TRBV6-2/TRBV6-3	-	once	TRBJ1-2	TGTGCCAGCACCCCCGGGACCCGGATCTATGGCTACACCTTC	CASTPGTRIYGYTF
TRBV7-2	TRBD1	-	TRBJ2-7	TGTGCCAGCAGCCCAGGGACAGGCCCCTTGGTTCGGTACTTC	CASSPGTGPLVRYF
TRBV7-9	-	-	TRBJ2-5	TGTGCCAGCAGCTTCGGCCAGGGGGAGACCCAGTACTTC	CASSFGQGETQYF
TRBV19	-	-	TRBJ2-1	TGTGCCAGTAGTATGGAACAGGGTTCCTACAATGAGCAGTTCTTC	CASSMEQGSYNEQFF
TRBV19	TRBD1	-	TRBJ2-2	TGTGCCAGTAGCATCCCAGGGGGCCACACCGGGGAGCTGTTTTTT	CASSIPGGHTGELFF
TRBV7-9	-	-	TRBJ1-6	TGTGCCAGCAGCTTAGCGGTAGCAGTCCGGAGCTCCTATAATTCACCCCTCCACTTT	CASSLAVAVRSSYNSPLHF
TRBV10-3	-	-	TRBJ1-1	TGTGCCATCAGTGAAAGCGAGGGGCGAGCTGAAGCTTTCTTT	CAISESEGRAEAFF
TRBV9	-	-	TRBJ1-1	TGTGCCAGCAGCGGCCGGGACACTGAAGCTTTCTTT	CASSGRDTEAFF
TRBV5-1	-	-	TRBJ2-2	TGCGCCAGCAGCTTGCTACCGGGGGACAACACCGGGGAGCTGTTTTTT	CASSLLPGDNTGELFF
TRBV11-3	TRBD2	once	TRBJ2-7	TGTGCCAGCAGCTTAGATCGGGATTCTGGTACTAGCGGGAATGTTTACGAGCAGTACTTC	CASSLDRDSGTSGNVYEQYF
TRBV28	-	-	TRBJ1-6	TGTGCCAGCAGTTTATTAAGGGGACCGCTCCACTTT	CASSLLRGPLHF
TRBV3-1/TRBV3-2	-	few	TRBJ1-5	TGTGCCAGCTCCCTGGGCAGGCAGAATCAGCCCCAGCATTTT	CASSLGRQNQPQHF
TRBV2	-	-	TRBJ1-2	TGTGCCAGCAGTGAAGAGTATGGCTACACCTTC	CASSEEYGYTF
TRBV7-2	TRBD1	-	TRBJ1-2	TGTGCCAGCAGCGCAAATCGACAGGGATTTGGCTATGGCTACACCTTC	CASSANRQGFGYGYTF
TRBV4-3	-	once	TRBJ2-5	TGCGCCAGCAGCCTCGGGGGCGGGCAAGAGACCCAGTACTTC	CASSLGGGQETQYF
TRBV5-1	-	-	TRBJ2-5	TGCGCCAGCAGCTTGGTACAGGGTGGAGAGACCCAGTACTTC	CASSLVQGGETQYF
TRBV7-2	-	-	TRBJ2-1	TGTGCCAGCAGTTTGAGCGGGCCCTACAATGAGCAGTTCTTC	CASSLSGPYNEQFF
TRBV27	-	-	TRBJ2-3	TGTGCCAGCAGTCCCATAACCTCTGGATGGGCGGGACTTGGCACAGATACGCAGTATTTT	CASSPITSGWAGLGTDTQYF
TRBV2	-	-	TRBJ1-5	TGTGCCAGCAGTGCTACAGGGATAGGAGGACAGCCCCAGCATTTT	CASSATGIGGQPQHF
TRBV30	-	-	TRBJ2-5	TGTGCCTGGAGTTATACCGGGACACCCACGGAGACCCAGTACTTC	CAWSYTGTPTETQYF
TRBV6-5	TRBD1	-	TRBJ2-3	TGTGCCATCCCGGGACAGATCCCAGATACGCAGTATTTT	CAIPGQIPDTQYF
TRBV5-6	-	-	TRBJ1-1	TGTGCCAGCAGCCCACCGTTAGGGAACACTGAAGCTTTCTTT	CASSPPLGNTEAFF
TRBV28	-	-	TRBJ1-4	TGTGCCAGCAGCCCTGGTTTTCGGGGGTTATCTTCGGGTCGAACTAATGAAAAACTGTTTTTT	CASSPGFRGLSSGRTNEKLFF